The TCR beta chain under discussion was sequenced for a study of blood T cells in healthy people across ages. This CDR3 region has 13 residues. Trimming took 6 bases from V and 6 from J; bases not matched to a gene: 3. From germline, CDR1 is SQVTM and CDR2 ANQGSEA. The authors ran a second PCR of roughly 6 to 12 cycles using a sample-barcoded 5' primer and a J-beta primer mix. TCRdb reprocessed the 5' RACE reads with MiXCR, giving one entry per CDR3 protein. The repertoire holds about 640,000 distinct CDR3 sequences, with 58% as singletons. V and J are TRBV29-1 and TRBJ1-6; 9 positions match TRBD1. This sequence originates from a man in his 60s in good health. Sequenced: blood. CDR3 sequence reads: CSVGQGTNSPLHF. In nucleotides, the CDR3 is TGCAGCGTGGGACAGGGAACTAATTCACCCCTCCACTTT. Full variable domain (rest looked up from reference TRBV29-1 and TRBJ1-6): SAVISQKPSRDICQRGTSLTIQCQVDSQVTMMFWYRQQPGQSLTLIATANQGSEATYESGFVIDKFPISRPNLTFSTLTVSNMSPEDSSIYLCSVGQGTNSPLHFGNGTRLTVT.